Sequencing of this T cell receptor (beta chain) was carried out in a study of cytomegalovirus exposure and HLA in healthy donors. Points from the study as a whole: Cytomegalovirus association was assigned to approximately 160 TCR beta chains. Among donors in an Asian-associated ancestry cluster, a later analysis reportedly found fewer N-insertions than the approximately 700-donor mean.

The study ran its PCR with 60 Vbeta and 13 Jbeta primers. Methods used by the authors: Among the unique TCR beta chains that a later analysis counted, some 73 million in all, 9.5 million to 12 million were shared. Assay: immunoSEQ multiplex PCR; the TCRdb copy retains only in-frame clones and omits some. V and J calls and clone size are given by that table; D and trimming were obtained from the DNA. This table lists tens of thousands of clones. With respect to this clone: Antigen: not known.

This receptor was taken from a woman between 40 and 50 years old in good health and CMV-seronegative. Material: PBMCs.

CDR3 region: CASSLGRQAHYGYTF. CDR3 sequence (DNA): TGTGCCAGCAGCTTGGGGAGACAGGCGCACTATGGCTACACCTTC. This chain uses TRBV5-8 with TRBJ1-2, with D perhaps matching TRBD1 (6 bases). V was cut by 0 bases and J by 3 bases, with 12 bases left in between. The CDR3 is made up of 15 amino acids. CDR1 SGHTS and CDR2 YDEGEE come from the germline V gene.